The sequence of this TCR beta chain was determined in a study of immune heterogeneity within non-small cell lung tumors. TCR beta CDR3 regions came from multiplex PCR with 32 forward V and 13 reverse J primers. MiXCR was run by TCRdb on the multiplex PCR reads, yielding one entry per CDR3 protein. The sample contains about 3,300 distinct CDR3 sequences, around half of which appear only once. Bulk tumor genomic DNA served as template, at 600 ng per sample. Several biopsies per primary tumor, spaced far apart, were taken during surgery. Curative surgery was undertaken by patients, who had untreated, newly diagnosed non-small cell lung cancer. Sample donors consisted of newly diagnosed non-small cell lung cancer patients who were undergoing surgery with curative intent. This clonotype is medium-sized by share. Its antigen remains unknown. General study points: While identical dominant CDR3 beta clonotypes recurred across tumor sites within a patient, high-frequency clones unique to individual sites also appeared. Patients largely differed in their high-frequency T-cell receptor beta clonotypes.

Germline-derived CDR1 and CDR2 are LGHDT and YNNKEL (reference sequence). J was trimmed by 7 bases and V by 5 bases; bases with no gene match: 3. This CDR3 spans 14 amino acids. The material sequenced was lung tumor tissue. This chain connects TRBV3-1 to TRBJ2-2, with 11 bases lining up with TRBD2. The receptor was derived from a man in his sixties with non-small cell lung cancer. In nucleotides, the CDR3 is TGTGCCAGCAGCGAACTAGCGGGAGTCGGGGAGCTGTTTTTT. It encodes CASSELAGVGELFF.